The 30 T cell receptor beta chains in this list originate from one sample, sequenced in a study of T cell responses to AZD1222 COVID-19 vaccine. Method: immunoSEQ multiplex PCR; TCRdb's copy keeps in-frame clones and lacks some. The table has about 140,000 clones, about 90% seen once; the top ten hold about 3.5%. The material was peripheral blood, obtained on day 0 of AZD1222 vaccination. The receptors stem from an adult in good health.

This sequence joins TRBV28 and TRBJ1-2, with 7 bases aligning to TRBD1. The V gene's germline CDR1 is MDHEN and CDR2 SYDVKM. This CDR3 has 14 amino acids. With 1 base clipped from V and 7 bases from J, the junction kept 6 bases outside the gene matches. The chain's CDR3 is CASSLSPGGIGYTF. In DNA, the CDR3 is TGTGCCAGCAGTTTATCGCCAGGGGGGATTGGCTACACCTTC.

The CDR3 coding sequence is TGCGCCAGCAGCTTGGCGAGACAGGGTAGTGAAAAACTGTTTTTT. Translating it yields CASSLARQGSEKLFF. The chain joins TRBV5-1 to TRBJ1-4, with TRBD1 matching 7 bases. The CDR3 has 15 amino acids. Losses at the gene ends were 0 bases for V and 7 bases for J; bases not matched to a gene: 6. CDR1 and CDR2 (germline): SGHRS, YFSETQ.

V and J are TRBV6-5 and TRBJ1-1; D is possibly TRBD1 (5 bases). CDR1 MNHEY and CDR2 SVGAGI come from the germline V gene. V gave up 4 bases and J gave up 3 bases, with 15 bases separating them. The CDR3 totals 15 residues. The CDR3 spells CASSSRGDGHTEAFF. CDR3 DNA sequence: TGTGCCAGCAGTTCCCGTGGGGACGGACACACTGAAGCTTTCTTT.

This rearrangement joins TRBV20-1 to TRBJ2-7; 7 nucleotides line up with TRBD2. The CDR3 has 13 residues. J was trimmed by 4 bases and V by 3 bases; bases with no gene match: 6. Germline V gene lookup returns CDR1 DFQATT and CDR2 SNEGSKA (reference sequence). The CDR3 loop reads CSASSREPYEQYF. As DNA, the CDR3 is TGCAGTGCTAGTTCGCGGGAGCCATACGAGCAGTACTTC.

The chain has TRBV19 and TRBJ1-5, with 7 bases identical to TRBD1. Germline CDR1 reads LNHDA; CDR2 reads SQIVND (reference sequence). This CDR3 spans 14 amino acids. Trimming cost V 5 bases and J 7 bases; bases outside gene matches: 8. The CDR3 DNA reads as TGTGCCAGTAGTCCCCGACAGGGAGGACAGCCCCAGCATTTT. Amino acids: CASSPRQGGQPQHF.

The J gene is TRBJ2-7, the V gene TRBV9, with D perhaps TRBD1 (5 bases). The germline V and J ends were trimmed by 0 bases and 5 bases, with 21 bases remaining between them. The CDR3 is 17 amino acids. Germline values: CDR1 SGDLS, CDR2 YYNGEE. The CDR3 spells CASSVELWVGLWDEQYF. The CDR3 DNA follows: TGTGCCAGCAGCGTAGAACTTTGGGTGGGGCTTTGGGACGAGCAGTACTTC.

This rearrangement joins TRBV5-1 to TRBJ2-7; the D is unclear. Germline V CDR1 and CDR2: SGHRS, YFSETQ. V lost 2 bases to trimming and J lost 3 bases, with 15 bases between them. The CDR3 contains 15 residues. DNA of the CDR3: TGCGCCAGCAGCTTCTCCAGTCAAGGTAGCTACGAGCAGTACTTC. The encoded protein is CASSFSSQGSYEQYF.

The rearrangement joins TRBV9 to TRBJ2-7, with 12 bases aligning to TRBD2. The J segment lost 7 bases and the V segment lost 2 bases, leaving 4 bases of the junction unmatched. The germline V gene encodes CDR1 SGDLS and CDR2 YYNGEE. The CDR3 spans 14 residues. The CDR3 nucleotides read TGTGCCAGCAGCGTTGGACTAGCGGGACCAGAGCAGTACTTC. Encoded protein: CASSVGLAGPEQYF. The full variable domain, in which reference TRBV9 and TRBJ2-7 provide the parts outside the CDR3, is DSGVTQTPKHLITATGQRVTLRCSPRSGDLSVYWYQQSLDQGLQFLIQYYNGEERAKGNILERFSAQQFPDLHSELNLSSLELGDSALYFCASSVGLAGPEQYFGPGTRLTVT.

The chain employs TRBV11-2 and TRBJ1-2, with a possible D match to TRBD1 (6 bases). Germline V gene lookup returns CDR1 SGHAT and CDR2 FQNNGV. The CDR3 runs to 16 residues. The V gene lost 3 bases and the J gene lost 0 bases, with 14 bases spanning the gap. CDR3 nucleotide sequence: TGTGCCAGCAGCTTGGGGACACACCTATCTAACTATGGCTACACCTTC. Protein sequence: CASSLGTHLSNYGYTF.

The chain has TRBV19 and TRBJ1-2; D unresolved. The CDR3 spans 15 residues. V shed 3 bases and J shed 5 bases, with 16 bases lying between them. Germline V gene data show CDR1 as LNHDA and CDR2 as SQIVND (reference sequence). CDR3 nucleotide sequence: TGTGCCAGTAGTATCTTTCAGGCTGGAGAGTATGGCTACACCTTC. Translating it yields CASSIFQAGEYGYTF.

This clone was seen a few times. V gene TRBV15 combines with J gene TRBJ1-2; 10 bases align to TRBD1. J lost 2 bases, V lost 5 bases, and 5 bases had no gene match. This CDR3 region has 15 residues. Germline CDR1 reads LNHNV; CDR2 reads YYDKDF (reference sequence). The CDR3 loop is CATSSWTGGNYGYTF. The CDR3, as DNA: TGTGCCACCAGCTCATGGACAGGGGGAAACTATGGCTACACCTTC.

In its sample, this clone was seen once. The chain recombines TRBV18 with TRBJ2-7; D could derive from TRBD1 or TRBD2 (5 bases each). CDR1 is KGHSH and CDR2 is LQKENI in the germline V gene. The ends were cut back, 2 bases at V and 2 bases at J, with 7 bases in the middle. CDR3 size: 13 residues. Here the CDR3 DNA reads TGTGCCAGCTCACCAGGGGGACCCTACGAGCAGTACTTC. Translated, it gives CASSPGGPYEQYF.

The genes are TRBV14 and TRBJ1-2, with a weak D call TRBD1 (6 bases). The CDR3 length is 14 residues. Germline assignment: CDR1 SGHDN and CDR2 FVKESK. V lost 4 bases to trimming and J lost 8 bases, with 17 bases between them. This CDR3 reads CASSRYTGSGGYTF. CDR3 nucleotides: TGTGCCAGCAGCCGCTATACAGGGTCGGGAGGCTACACCTTC.

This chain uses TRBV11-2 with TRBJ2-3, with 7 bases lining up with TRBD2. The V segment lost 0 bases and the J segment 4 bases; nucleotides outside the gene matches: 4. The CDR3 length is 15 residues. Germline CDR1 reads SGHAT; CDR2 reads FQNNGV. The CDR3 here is CASSLEPAGADTQYF. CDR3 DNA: TGTGCCAGCAGCTTAGAGCCGGCGGGAGCAGATACGCAGTATTTT.

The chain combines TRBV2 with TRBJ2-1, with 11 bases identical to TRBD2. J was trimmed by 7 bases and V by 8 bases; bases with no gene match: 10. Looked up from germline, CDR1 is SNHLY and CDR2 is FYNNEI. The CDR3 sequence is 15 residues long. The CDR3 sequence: CASYLLAGVPNEQFF. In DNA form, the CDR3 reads TGTGCCAGCTACTTACTAGCGGGAGTCCCTAATGAGCAGTTCTTC. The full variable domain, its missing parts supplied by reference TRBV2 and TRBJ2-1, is EPEVTQTPSHQVTQMGQEVILRCVPISNHLYFYWYRQILGQKVEFLVSFYNNEISEKSEIFDDQFSVERPDGSNFTLKIRSTKLEDSAMYFCASYLLAGVPNEQFFGPGTRLTVL.

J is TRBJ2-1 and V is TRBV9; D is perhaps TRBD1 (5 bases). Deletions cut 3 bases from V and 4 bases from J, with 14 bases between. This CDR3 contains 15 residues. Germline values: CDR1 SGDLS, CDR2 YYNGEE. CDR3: CASSATQDPYNEQFF. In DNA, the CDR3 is TGTGCCAGCAGCGCCACACAGGACCCGTACAATGAGCAGTTCTTC.

The CDR3 sequence: CAAKGSSTDTQYF. As DNA, the CDR3 is TGTGCAGCAAAGGGATCTAGCACAGATACGCAGTATTTT. The chain employs TRBV6-5 and TRBJ2-3; no definite D call. The CDR3 is 13 residues long. Germline V gene lookup returns CDR1 MNHEY and CDR2 SVGAGI.

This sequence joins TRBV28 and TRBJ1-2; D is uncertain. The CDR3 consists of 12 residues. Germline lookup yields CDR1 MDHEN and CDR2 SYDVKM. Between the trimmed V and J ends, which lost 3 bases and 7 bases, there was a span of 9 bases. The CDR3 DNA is TGTGCCAGCAGTTTGACTCTCGGTGGCTACACCTTC. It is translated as CASSLTLGGYTF.

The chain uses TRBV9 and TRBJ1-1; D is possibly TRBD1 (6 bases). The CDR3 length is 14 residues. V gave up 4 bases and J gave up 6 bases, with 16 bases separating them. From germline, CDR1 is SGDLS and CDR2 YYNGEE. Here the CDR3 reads CASSPRPTGAEAFF. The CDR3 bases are TGTGCCAGCAGCCCTAGACCGACAGGAGCTGAAGCTTTCTTT.

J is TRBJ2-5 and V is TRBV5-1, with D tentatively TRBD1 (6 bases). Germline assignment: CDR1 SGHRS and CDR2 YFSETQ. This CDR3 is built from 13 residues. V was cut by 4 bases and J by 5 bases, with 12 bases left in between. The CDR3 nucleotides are TGCGCCAGCAGCACGCAGGGGCGGGAGACCCAGTACTTC. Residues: CASSTQGRETQYF.

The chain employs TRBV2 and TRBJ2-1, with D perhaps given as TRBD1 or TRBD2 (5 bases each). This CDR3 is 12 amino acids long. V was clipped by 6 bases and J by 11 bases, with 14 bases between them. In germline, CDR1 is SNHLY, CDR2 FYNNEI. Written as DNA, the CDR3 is TGTGCCAGCAGCTCGAGGGGCCGGAAGCAGTTCTTC. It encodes CASSSRGRKQFF.

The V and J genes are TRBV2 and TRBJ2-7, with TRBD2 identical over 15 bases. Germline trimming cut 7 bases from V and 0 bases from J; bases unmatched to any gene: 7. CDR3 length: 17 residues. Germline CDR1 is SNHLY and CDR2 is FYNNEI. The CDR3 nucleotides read TGTGCCAGCAATCCGGGACTAGCGGGAGGCACCTCCTACGAGCAGTACTTC. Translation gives CASNPGLAGGTSYEQYF.

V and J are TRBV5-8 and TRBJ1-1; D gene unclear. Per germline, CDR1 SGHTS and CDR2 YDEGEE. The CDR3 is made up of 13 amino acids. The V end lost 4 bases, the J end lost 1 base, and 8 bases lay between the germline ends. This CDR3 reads CASSRFTNTEAFF. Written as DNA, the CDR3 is TGTGCCAGCAGCCGATTCACGAACACTGAAGCTTTCTTT.

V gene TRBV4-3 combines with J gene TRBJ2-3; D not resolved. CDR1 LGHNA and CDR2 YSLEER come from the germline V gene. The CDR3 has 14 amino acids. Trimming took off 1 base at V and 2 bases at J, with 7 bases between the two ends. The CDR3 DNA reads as TGCGCCAGCAGCCAAGGCCTGAACACAGATACGCAGTATTTT. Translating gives CASSQGLNTDTQYF.

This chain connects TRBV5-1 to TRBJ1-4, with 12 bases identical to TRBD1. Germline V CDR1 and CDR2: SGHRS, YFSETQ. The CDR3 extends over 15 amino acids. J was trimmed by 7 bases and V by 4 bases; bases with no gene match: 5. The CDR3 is CASSGGQGAGEKLFF. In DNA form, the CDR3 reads TGCGCCAGCAGCGGGGGACAGGGGGCAGGTGAAAAACTGTTTTTT.

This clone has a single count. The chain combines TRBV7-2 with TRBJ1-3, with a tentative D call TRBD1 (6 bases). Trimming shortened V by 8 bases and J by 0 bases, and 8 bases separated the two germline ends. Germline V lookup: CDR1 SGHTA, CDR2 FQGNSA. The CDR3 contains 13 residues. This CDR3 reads CASQDSSGNTIYF. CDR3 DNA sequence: TGTGCCAGCCAGGACAGCTCTGGAAACACCATATATTTT.

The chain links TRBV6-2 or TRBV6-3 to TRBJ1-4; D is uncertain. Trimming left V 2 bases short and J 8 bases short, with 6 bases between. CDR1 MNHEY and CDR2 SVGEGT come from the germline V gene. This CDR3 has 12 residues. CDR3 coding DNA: TGTGCCAGCAGTTACGTCGTGGAAAAACTGTTTTTT. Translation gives CASSYVVEKLFF.

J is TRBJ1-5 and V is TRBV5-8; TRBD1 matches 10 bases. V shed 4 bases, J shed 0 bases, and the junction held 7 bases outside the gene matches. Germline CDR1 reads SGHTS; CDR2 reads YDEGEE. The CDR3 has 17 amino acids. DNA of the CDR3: TGTGCCAGCAGCCGACAGGGGGCCTCTTATAGCAATCAGCCCCAGCATTTT. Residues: CASSRQGASYSNQPQHF. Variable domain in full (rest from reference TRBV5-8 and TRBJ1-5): EAGVTQSPTHLIKTRGQQATLRCSPISGHTSVYWYQQALGLGLQFLLWYDEGEERNRGNFPPRFSGRQFPNYSSELNVNALELEDSALYLCASSRQGASYSNQPQHFGDGTRLSIL.

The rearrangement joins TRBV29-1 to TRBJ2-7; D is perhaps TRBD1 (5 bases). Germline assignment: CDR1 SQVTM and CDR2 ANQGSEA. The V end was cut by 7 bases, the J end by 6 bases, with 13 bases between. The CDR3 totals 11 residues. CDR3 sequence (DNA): TGCAGCGCCCAGAGACAGTCCGAGCAGTACTTC. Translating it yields CSAQRQSEQYF.

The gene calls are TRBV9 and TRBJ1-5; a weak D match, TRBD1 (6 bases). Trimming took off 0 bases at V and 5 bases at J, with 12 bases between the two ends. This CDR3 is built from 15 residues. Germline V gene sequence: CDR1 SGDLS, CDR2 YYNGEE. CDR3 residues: CASSVAPGADQPQHF. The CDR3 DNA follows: TGTGCCAGCAGCGTAGCCCCGGGGGCCGATCAGCCCCAGCATTTT.